The 13 T cell receptor beta chains given below trace back to one sample, sequenced in a study of blood T cell repertoires in COVID-19. Libraries were prepared by immunoSEQ multiplex PCR; TCRdb keeps only in-frame clonotypes and omits some of them. The sample includes more than 95,000 clones, 65% to 90% of them seen just once. Sequencing was performed on peripheral blood. The receptors come from a middle-aged man with acute or convalescent COVID-19.

V and J are TRBV28 and TRBJ1-2, with a tentative D call TRBD1 (6 bases). Trimming took off 5 bases at V and 8 bases at J, with 18 bases between the two ends. CDR1 and CDR2 from the germline V gene are MDHEN and SYDVKM. This CDR3 comprises 14 residues. The CDR3 loop is CASSPSLGAQGYTF. The CDR3 bases are TGTGCCAGCAGTCCTTCCCTGGGGGCTCAGGGCTACACCTTC.

The chain uses TRBV7-9 and TRBJ2-1, with 9 bases identical to TRBD1. The junction had 5 bases not matched to a gene; V was cut back by 3 bases and J by 8 bases. CDR1 is SEHNR and CDR2 is FQNEAQ in the germline V gene (reference sequence). The CDR3 loop spans 14 amino acids. CDR3 sequence reads: CASSFGQGNDEQFF. CDR3 DNA sequence: TGTGCCAGCAGCTTCGGACAGGGGAACGATGAGCAGTTCTTC.

The chain carries TRBV30 and TRBJ2-1, with 10 bases lining up with TRBD2. The CDR3 length is 14 residues. Trimming at V came to 3 bases and at J to 12 bases, leaving 11 bases not matched to a gene. Germline CDR1 is GTSNPN and CDR2 is SVGIG (reference sequence). The CDR3 bases are TGTGCCTGGAGGGGAACGGGAGCGGGAGGGGTGCAGTTCTTC. Its protein is CAWRGTGAGGVQFF.

The J gene is TRBJ2-3, the V gene TRBV6-2 or TRBV6-3; TRBD1 aligns across 7 bases. Germline values: CDR1 MNHEY, CDR2 SVGEGT. The V segment lost 2 bases and the J segment 0 bases; nucleotides outside the gene matches: 14. The length of the CDR3 is 19 residues. The CDR3 region is CASSYLTYWDSSSTDTQYF. DNA for the CDR3: TGTGCCAGCAGTTACCTCACTTACTGGGACAGTTCTAGCACAGATACGCAGTATTTT.

This chain connects TRBV6-5 to TRBJ2-2; 8 positions agree with TRBD1. This CDR3 is 15 amino acids long. Germline V gives CDR1 MNHEY, CDR2 SVGAGI. The V gene end was trimmed by 6 bases and the J gene end by 5 bases; junction bases not matched to a gene: 8. The CDR3 sequence: CASRTGTGDTGELFF. Here the CDR3 DNA reads TGTGCCAGCAGGACCGGGACAGGAGATACCGGGGAGCTGTTTTTT.

The chain is built from TRBV11-2 and TRBJ2-7; 11 positions agree with TRBD1. V lost 2 bases and J lost 2; bases outside the gene matches: 2. Germline CDR1 and CDR2: SGHAT and FQNNGV. The length of the CDR3 is 15 residues. The chain's CDR3 is CASSLKGQGAYEQYF. The CDR3 DNA sequence: TGTGCCAGCAGCTTAAAGGGACAGGGGGCCTACGAGCAGTACTTC.

The V call is TRBV19, the J call TRBJ2-7; possibly TRBD2 for D (6 bases). Germline CDR1 reads LNHDA; CDR2 reads SQIVND (reference sequence). The V end lost 6 bases, the J end lost 6 bases, and 15 bases lay between the germline ends. CDR3 length: 13 amino acids. The CDR3 region has the DNA TGTGCCAGTAGGAGGGACTGGGATCCCGAGCAGTACTTC. Translated: CASRRDWDPEQYF.

The chain combines TRBV11-3 with TRBJ1-5; D call uncertain. V was cut by 5 bases and J by 5 bases, with 10 bases left in between. The CDR3 has 13 amino acids. Germline values: CDR1 SGHNT, CDR2 YENEEA. The CDR3 reads CASSQTRYQPQHF. CDR3 DNA: TGTGCCAGCAGCCAGACACGCTATCAGCCCCAGCATTTT. The variable domain in full, with the rest retrieved from reference TRBV11-3 and TRBJ1-5, is EAGVVQSPRYKIIEKKQPVAFWCNPISGHNTLYWYLQNLGQGPELLIRYENEEAVDDSQLPKDRFSAERLKGVDSTLKIQPAELGDSAVYLCASSQTRYQPQHFGDGTRLSIL.

V and J are TRBV11-1 and TRBJ1-1, with 8 bases fitting TRBD1. CDR1 and CDR2 (germline): SGHAT, FQDESV (reference sequence). J was trimmed by 4 bases and V by 8 bases; bases with no gene match: 6. CDR3 length equals 13 residues. The CDR3 spells CASLGQGGTEAFF. CDR3 nucleotides: TGTGCCAGCCTCGGACAGGGTGGCACTGAAGCTTTCTTT.

This chain joins TRBV30 and TRBJ1-4; no definite D call. The CDR3 consists of 13 residues. The V gene's germline CDR1 is GTSNPN and CDR2 SVGIG (reference sequence). Trimming took off 8 bases at V and 7 bases at J, with 17 bases between the two ends. CDR3 in amino acids: CAGQRTSSEKLFF. CDR3 DNA: TGTGCCGGCCAGCGGACGAGTAGTGAAAAACTGTTTTTT.

The chain uses TRBV28 and TRBJ2-7; D is possibly TRBD2 (6 bases). Per germline, CDR1 MDHEN and CDR2 SYDVKM. V shed 8 bases and J shed 5 bases, with 7 bases lying between them. The CDR3 consists of 10 residues. CDR3 DNA sequence: TGTGCCAGCGGGGGGAACGAGCAGTACTTC. Its translation is CASGGNEQYF.

The chain recombines TRBV6-6 with TRBJ1-1; 8 bases match TRBD1. Germline V gives CDR1 MNHNY, CDR2 SVGAGI (reference sequence). Trimming cost V 2 bases and J 6 bases; bases outside gene matches: 2. There are 13 residues in the CDR3. In nucleotides, the CDR3 is TGTGCCAGCAGTTACGAACAGGGGGCTGAAGCTTTCTTT. Translated: CASSYEQGAEAFF.

V is TRBV10-3 and J is TRBJ2-5; unclear D gene. The germline V gene has CDR1 ENHRY and CDR2 SYGVKD. The CDR3 totals 14 residues. V was shortened by 4 bases and J by 5 bases, with 14 bases between the two germline ends. This chain's CDR3 is CAISGLPGNETQYF. Written as DNA, the CDR3 is TGTGCCATCAGTGGCCTCCCGGGTAACGAGACCCAGTACTTC.